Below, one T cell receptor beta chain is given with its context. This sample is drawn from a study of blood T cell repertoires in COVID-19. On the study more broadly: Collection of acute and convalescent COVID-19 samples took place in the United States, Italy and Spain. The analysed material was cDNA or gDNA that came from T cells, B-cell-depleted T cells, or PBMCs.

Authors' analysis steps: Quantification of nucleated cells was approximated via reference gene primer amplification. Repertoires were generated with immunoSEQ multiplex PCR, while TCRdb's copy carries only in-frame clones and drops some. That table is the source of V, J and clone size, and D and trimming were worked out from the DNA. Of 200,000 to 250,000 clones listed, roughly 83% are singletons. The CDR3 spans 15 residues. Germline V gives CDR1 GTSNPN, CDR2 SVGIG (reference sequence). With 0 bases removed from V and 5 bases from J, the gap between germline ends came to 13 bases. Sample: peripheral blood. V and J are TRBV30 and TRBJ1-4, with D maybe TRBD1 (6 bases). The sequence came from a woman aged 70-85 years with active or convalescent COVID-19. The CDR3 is CAWSVGGQGNEKLFF. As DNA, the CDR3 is TGTGCCTGGAGTGTAGGGGGACAAGGCAATGAAAAACTGTTTTTT.